These 9 T cell receptor beta chains were all obtained from the same sample, sequenced in a study of OX40 agonist ivuxolimab in advanced cancers. The assay was immunoSEQ multiplex PCR, and TCRdb's table has in-frame clones only and misses some. The table includes 70,000 or so clones, more than 80% detected once. Source: CD4+ or CD8+ T cells sorted from blood, taken in a trial of the OX40 agonist ivuxolimab. All receptors come from an adult with an advanced solid tumor such as melanoma, head and neck, liver or kidney cancer.

The chain carries TRBV19 and TRBJ1-5; D uncertain. V was trimmed by 3 bases and J by 3 bases, leaving 9 bases between them. The V gene's germline CDR1 is LNHDA and CDR2 SQIVND (reference sequence). This CDR3 has 14 amino acids. CDR3 sequence reads: CASSMAVLNQPQHF. CDR3 in DNA: TGTGCCAGTAGTATGGCAGTGCTCAATCAGCCCCAGCATTTT. Based on the CDR3 plus reference TRBV19 and TRBJ1-5, the full variable domain is DGGITQSPKYLFRKEGQNVTLSCEQNLNHDAMYWYRQDPGQGLRLIYYSQIVNDFQKGDIAEGYSVSREKKESFPLTVTSAQKNPTAFYLCASSMAVLNQPQHFGDGTRLSIL.

A word on this clone: A read error may explain this, as a much larger clone is one base away. V and J are TRBV11-3 and TRBJ2-3; D is ambiguous. V was pared by 3 bases and J by 2 bases, with 3 bases between. The length of the CDR3 is 12 residues. Germline lookup yields CDR1 SGHNT and CDR2 YENEEA. Written as DNA, the CDR3 is TGTGCCAGCAGCTTTAACACAGATACGCAGTATTTT. Amino acids: CASSFNTDTQYF.

The chain carries TRBV13 and TRBJ1-2, with D unresolved. V was pared by 1 base and J by 3 bases, with 12 bases between. The germline gives CDR1 PRHDT, CDR2 FYEKMQ (reference sequence). This CDR3 region has 15 residues. The CDR3 DNA sequence: TGTGCCAGCAGCTTAGCTGGCAACCCTGACTATGGCTACACCTTC. This gives the protein CASSLAGNPDYGYTF.

The chain uses TRBV6-4 and TRBJ1-1, with a possible D match to TRBD1 (5 bases). The V gene's germline CDR1 is MRHNA and CDR2 SNTAGT. The ends were cut back, 5 bases at V and 2 bases at J, with 9 bases in the middle. The length of the CDR3 is 13 residues. The CDR3 nucleotides are TGTGCCAGCAGTTCAGGGATAAACACTGAAGCTTTCTTT. Its translation is CASSSGINTEAFF.

The genes are TRBV7-9 and TRBJ2-3; 8 bases are a match to TRBD1. Germline V lookup: CDR1 SEHNR, CDR2 FQNEAQ (reference sequence). The CDR3 contains 16 residues. Losses at the gene ends were 4 bases for V and 4 bases for J; bases not matched to a gene: 10. This CDR3 is CASSSTTGEAADTQYF. CDR3 in DNA: TGTGCCAGCAGCTCCACGACAGGGGAAGCTGCAGATACGCAGTATTTT.

The table lists this clone with a count of one. The chain carries TRBV4-1 and TRBJ2-3; 8 nucleotides line up with TRBD2. Germline V gives CDR1 MGHRA, CDR2 YSYEKL. CDR3 length: 15 residues. The V gene end was trimmed by 4 bases and the J gene end by 3 bases; junction bases not matched to a gene: 6. This CDR3 reads CASSPAGGATDTQYF. The CDR3 bases are TGCGCCAGCAGCCCTGCCGGGGGGGCGACAGATACGCAGTATTTT.

This chain connects TRBV7-6 to TRBJ2-3, with a weak D call TRBD1 (6 bases). The CDR3 runs 15 residues. Between the trimmed V and J ends, which lost 1 base and 0 bases, there was a span of 8 bases. Looked up from germline, CDR1 is SGHVS and CDR2 is FNYEAQ. The CDR3 coding sequence is TGTGCCAGCAGCTTAGAACAGGGAAGCACAGATACGCAGTATTTT. Translating it yields CASSLEQGSTDTQYF.

The chain uses TRBV19 and TRBJ2-1, with 13 bases identical to TRBD2. Germline V CDR1 and CDR2: LNHDA, SQIVND (reference sequence). The CDR3 runs 15 residues. V lost 5 bases, J lost 8 bases, and 6 bases stayed unmatched. The CDR3 DNA is TGTGCCAGTAGTGCACTAGCGGGAGGGCCGGATGAGCAGTTCTTC. Translation gives CASSALAGGPDEQFF.

Remarks on this clone: This specimen includes other DNA sequences encoding the same CDR3. The rearrangement links TRBV9 to TRBJ2-1, with unresolved D. This CDR3 has 13 amino acids. Trimming took off 0 bases at V and 4 bases at J, with 5 bases between the two ends. Per the germline V gene, CDR1 is SGDLS and CDR2 is YYNGEE. This chain's CDR3 is CASSVEGYNEQFF. DNA for the CDR3: TGTGCCAGCAGCGTAGAGGGATACAATGAGCAGTTCTTC.